One T cell receptor beta chain is described in this entry. The CDR3 sequence is 14 residues long. Germline V gene data show CDR1 as GTSNPN and CDR2 as SVGIG (reference sequence). This entry comes from a study of radiation and T cells in renal cell carcinoma. The time point here: blood 4 weeks post-SBRT, at nephrectomy. Treatment reported: 15 Gy SBRT to primary tumor, nephrectomy 4 weeks later. Measured with immunoSEQ multiplex PCR; TCRdb has only the in-frame clones, and not every one. The sample lists 60,000 to 75,000 clones, over 65% occurring once. This sample comprised blood, obtained from a patient whose treatment included radiotherapy and nephrectomy. The clonotype comes from a man in his fifties or sixties with renal cell carcinoma. This sequence joins TRBV30 and TRBJ2-5; no clear D. The J call may be incorrect, as the DNA end agrees better with TRBJ2-7. The CDR3 DNA is TGTGCCTGGAGTGTTGGGTACGTCCCCTACGAGCAGTACTTC. This codes for CAWSVGYVPYEQYF.